This TCR beta chain was sequenced during a study of control samples from healthy donors and cancer patients. Sequenced by immunoSEQ multiplex PCR; TCRdb stores in-frame clones only, minus some. The data contain about 180,000 clones, around 92% of them singletons. CDR3 size: 14 residues. Looked up from germline, CDR1 is MNHEY and CDR2 is SMNVEV (reference sequence). V lost 6 bases, J lost 4 bases, and 7 bases stayed unmatched. V gene TRBV27 combines with J gene TRBJ1-1; 8 bases map to TRBD1. This sequence was found in a woman in her thirties or forties in good health. Sequencing used blood. CDR3 protein: CASSKDRDGTEAFF. DNA for the CDR3: TGTGCCAGCAGCAAGGACAGGGATGGCACTGAAGCTTTCTTT.